This TCR beta chain was sequenced in a study of spatial heterogeneity in lung cancer. The germline gives CDR1 SGHTA, CDR2 FQGTGA. The CDR3 runs to 13 residues. Deletions cut 5 bases from V and 2 bases from J, with 7 bases between. As for time point: sample taken at primary tumor resection. Unsorted samples of tumor, nontumor lung or frozen PBMC had their whole RNA sequenced. Notes on the study in general: Circulating ubiquitous expanded tumor TCRs were observed more frequently at resection than at follow-up.

Points on this clonotype: What it binds is not known.

TCRdb used MiXCR to reprocess the 5' RACE reads, holding one entry per CDR3 protein. The top ten hold roughly 7.2% of the sample, which has over 90,000 distinct CDR3 sequences, approximately 8.5% seen once. This chain uses TRBV7-3 with TRBJ2-1; D remains ambiguous. Source: PBMCs, taken at surgery. The sequence was collected from a male donor with early-stage non-small cell lung cancer. The CDR3 nucleotides are TGTGCCAGCAGCCCCCCTCCCTACAATGAGCAGTTCTTC. This translates into CASSPPPYNEQFF. The variable domain in full, with the rest retrieved from reference TRBV7-3 and TRBJ2-1, is GAGVSQTPSNKVTEKGKYVELRCDPISGHTALYWYRQSLGQGPEFLIYFQGTGAADDSGLPNDRFFAVRPEGSVSTLKIQRTERGDSAVYLCASSPPPYNEQFFGPGTRLTVL.